One and the same sample provided the 22 T cell receptor beta chains below, sequenced in a study of OX40 agonist ivuxolimab in advanced cancers. The protocol was immunoSEQ multiplex PCR, while the TCRdb copy is restricted to in-frame clones and leaves out a portion. The table shows some 96,000 clones, with around 91% occurring only once. The specimen was CD4+ or CD8+ T cells sorted from blood, collected in a trial of the OX40 agonist ivuxolimab. These receptors were taken from an adult with an advanced solid tumor such as melanoma, head and neck, liver or kidney cancer.

The chain employs TRBV5-1 and TRBJ2-1; TRBD2 matches 9 bases. V gave up 0 bases and J gave up 6 bases; unmatched junction bases: 4. Germline V gene lookup returns CDR1 SGHRS and CDR2 YFSETQ. CDR3 length equals 15 residues. The CDR3 bases are TGCGCCAGCAGCTTGGATGGGCGGGAGGGCAATGAGCAGTTCTTC. Amino acids: CASSLDGREGNEQFF.

The chain uses TRBV7-8 and TRBJ1-1; weak D call: TRBD1 (5 bases). This CDR3 is built from 14 residues. V was cut by 1 base and J by 3 bases, with 9 bases left in between. Germline V gene sequence: CDR1 SGHVS, CDR2 FQNEAQ. This CDR3 is CASSLVREYTEAFF. The CDR3 DNA follows: TGTGCCAGCAGCTTAGTCAGGGAGTACACTGAAGCTTTCTTT.

This clone showed up just once. The chain combines TRBV15 with TRBJ1-1; D is perhaps TRBD1 (5 bases). V shed 3 bases and J shed 11 bases, with 10 bases lying between them. The CDR3 runs 11 residues. Germline values: CDR1 LNHNV, CDR2 YYDKDF (reference sequence). The CDR3 nucleotides read TGTGCCACCAGCAGTGGATGGGGCGCTTTCTTT. It specifies CATSSGWGAFF.

The chain employs TRBV5-8 and TRBJ2-1; tentative D call: TRBD2 (6 bases). Deletions cut 1 base from V and 1 base from J, with 18 bases between. Germline lookup yields CDR1 SGHTS and CDR2 YDEGEE. There are 18 residues in the CDR3. The CDR3 region is CASSLSPGSGLSYNEQFF. The CDR3 DNA reads as TGTGCCAGCAGCTTGAGTCCCGGGAGCGGACTTTCCTACAATGAGCAGTTCTTC.

In DNA, the CDR3 is TGCGCCAGCAGGCAGGGGTTGGGTGAGCAGTTCTTC. Encoded protein: CASRQGLGEQFF. The chain has TRBV10-2 and TRBJ2-1, with D tentatively TRBD1 (6 bases). Per germline, CDR1 WSHSY and CDR2 SAAADI. V lost 6 bases to trimming and J lost 9 bases, with 12 bases between them. The CDR3 totals 12 residues.

V gene TRBV5-1 combines with J gene TRBJ2-7, with D possibly being TRBD1 (6 bases). The germline CDR1 and CDR2 sequences are SGHRS and YFSETQ. The CDR3 has 16 residues. Trimming removed 4 bases from V and 2 bases from J, with 19 bases in between. The CDR3 DNA sequence: TGCGCCAGCAGCATGGGACCGACACAGGGCACCTACGAGCAGTACTTC. It codes for CASSMGPTQGTYEQYF. The whole variable domain, filled in from reference TRBV5-1 and TRBJ2-7, reads KAGVTQTPRYLIKTRGQQVTLSCSPISGHRSVSWYQQTPGQGLQFLFEYFSETQRNKGNFPGRFSGRQFSNSRSEMNVSTLELGDSALYLCASSMGPTQGTYEQYFGPGTRLTVT.

The chain carries TRBV25-1 and TRBJ1-3; no clear D gene. The germline CDR1 and CDR2 sequences are MGHDK and SYGVNS. The CDR3 runs to 16 residues. V was trimmed by 0 bases and J by 0 bases, leaving 9 bases between them. The CDR3 spells CASSEYGSFSGNTIYF. CDR3 DNA: TGTGCCAGCAGTGAATATGGCAGTTTCTCTGGAAACACCATATATTTT.

The chain couples TRBV30 to TRBJ1-3, with D unresolved. The germline V gene has CDR1 GTSNPN and CDR2 SVGIG (reference sequence). CDR3 length equals 14 residues. V was pared by 0 bases and J by 0 bases, with 6 bases between. CDR3 in amino acids: CAWSVSLSGNTIYF. The CDR3 nucleotides read TGTGCCTGGAGTGTAAGCCTCTCTGGAAACACCATATATTTT. The full variable domain, rest sourced from reference TRBV30 and TRBJ1-3, is SQTIHQWPATLVQPVGSPLSLECTVEGTSNPNLYWYRQAAGRGLQLLFYSVGIGQISSEVPQNLSASRPQDRQFILSSKKLLLSDSGFYLCAWSVSLSGNTIYFGEGSWLTVV.

This chain connects TRBV9 to TRBJ2-6; D is tentatively TRBD1 or TRBD2 (6 bases each). Germline CDR1 SGDLS, CDR2 YYNGEE. The CDR3 sequence is 14 residues long. The V end lost 6 bases, the J end lost 12 bases, and 19 bases lay between the germline ends. Here the CDR3 reads CASKRGGTFGVLTF. DNA of the CDR3: TGTGCCAGCAAACGAGGGGGGACTTTTGGCGTCCTGACTTTC.

The CDR3 reads CASSVWFKSTDTQYF. The CDR3 DNA reads TGTGCCAGCAGTGTTTGGTTTAAAAGCACAGATACGCAGTATTTT. This rearrangement joins TRBV6-1 to TRBJ2-3, with no clear D. CDR1 MNHNS and CDR2 SASEGT come from the germline V gene. The V end was cut by 4 bases, the J end by 0 bases, with 11 bases between. The CDR3 runs to 15 residues.

V and J are TRBV9 and TRBJ2-5; D may be TRBD1 or TRBD2 (5 bases each). Germline lookup yields CDR1 SGDLS and CDR2 YYNGEE. The V gene lost 4 bases and the J gene lost 4 bases, with 14 bases spanning the gap. The CDR3 is made up of 14 amino acids. DNA for the CDR3: TGTGCCAGCAGCCCCTGGGACCGCGCAGAGACCCAGTACTTC. This codes for CASSPWDRAETQYF.

This chain links TRBV28 with TRBJ1-2, with D perhaps matching TRBD1 (6 bases). The CDR3 consists of 13 residues. Germline-derived CDR1 and CDR2 are MDHEN and SYDVKM. V lost 8 bases and J 2 bases, leaving 12 bases between the germline ends. CDR3 residues: CASGTGSNYGYTF. The CDR3 DNA reads TGTGCCAGCGGAACAGGGTCCAACTATGGCTACACCTTC.

The rearrangement joins TRBV4-2 to TRBJ1-2; no definite D call. The germline gives CDR1 LGHNA, CDR2 YNFKEQ. With 1 base removed from V and 4 bases from J, the gap between germline ends came to 13 bases. CDR3 length: 15 amino acids. The CDR3 nucleotides read TGTGCCAGCAGCCAAGGGGCAGAGAAGGGCTATGGCTACACCTTC. Translating it yields CASSQGAEKGYGYTF.

The rearrangement links TRBV5-6 to TRBJ2-3; 11 positions match TRBD2. V shed 3 bases, J shed 3 bases, and the junction held 6 bases outside the gene matches. The CDR3 consists of 16 residues. CDR1 is SGHDT, CDR2 YYEEEE, per germline. CDR3 residues: CASSYTSGRFTDTQYF. DNA of the CDR3: TGTGCCAGCAGCTACACTAGCGGGAGATTTACAGATACGCAGTATTTT.

The CDR3 coding sequence is TGCAGCGTTGGGCAGGTCTACGAGCAGTACTTC. Translated, it gives CSVGQVYEQYF. The V gene is TRBV29-1, the J gene TRBJ2-7, with unresolved D. Between the trimmed V and J ends, which lost 4 bases and 3 bases, there was a span of 7 bases. CDR1 and CDR2 from the germline V gene are SQVTM and ANQGSEA. This CDR3 contains 11 residues.

The J gene is TRBJ2-7, the V gene TRBV11-2, with a tentative D call TRBD1 (5 bases). The V end lost 7 bases, the J end lost 3 bases, and 13 bases lay between the germline ends. Germline V gene data show CDR1 as SGHAT and CDR2 as FQNNGV. The CDR3 spans 13 residues. In DNA form, the CDR3 reads TGTGCCAGCAACCATGTCCAGGGCTACGAGCAGTACTTC. Protein sequence: CASNHVQGYEQYF.

The V call is TRBV9, the J call TRBJ2-3; TRBD2 matches 7 bases. Germline V lookup: CDR1 SGDLS, CDR2 YYNGEE. The CDR3 runs to 14 residues. J gave up 9 bases and V 2 bases, and 9 bases lay outside the gene matches. The CDR3 sequence is CASSVGSWEGTQYF. As DNA, the CDR3 is TGTGCCAGCAGCGTGGGGAGTTGGGAGGGGACGCAGTATTTT.

The chain has TRBV5-4 and TRBJ2-3, with D possibly being TRBD2 (5 bases). The CDR3 spans 15 residues. Trimming took off 4 bases at V and 1 base at J, with 13 bases between the two ends. CDR1 SGHNT and CDR2 YYREEE come from the germline V gene (reference sequence). The CDR3 sequence: CASSGSQRGTDTQYF. The CDR3 region has the DNA TGTGCCAGCAGCGGGAGCCAGCGAGGCACAGATACGCAGTATTTT.

CDR3 sequence (DNA): TGTGCCTGGAGTGTAGCGGTCTCGAACCGATACGAGCAGTACTTC. Its translation: CAWSVAVSNRYEQYF. The chain carries TRBV30 and TRBJ2-7; perhaps TRBD2 as D (5 bases). The germline gives CDR1 GTSNPN, CDR2 SVGIG (reference sequence). The CDR3 loop spans 15 amino acids. V was shortened by 0 bases and J by 4 bases, with 16 bases between the two germline ends.

The V gene is TRBV19, the J gene TRBJ2-7; 10 bases are a match to TRBD2. CDR1 and CDR2 (germline): LNHDA, SQIVND (reference sequence). This CDR3 contains 14 residues. Trimming at V came to 6 bases and at J to 4 bases, leaving 6 bases not matched to a gene. The CDR3 nucleotides read TGTGCCAGTAGCCGGACTAGCGGACTTTACGAGCAGTACTTC. It specifies CASSRTSGLYEQYF. The full variable domain, in which reference TRBV19 and TRBJ2-7 provide the parts outside the CDR3, is DGGITQSPKYLFRKEGQNVTLSCEQNLNHDAMYWYRQDPGQGLRLIYYSQIVNDFQKGDIAEGYSVSREKKESFPLTVTSAQKNPTAFYLCASSRTSGLYEQYFGPGTRLTVT.

The chain uses TRBV7-9 and TRBJ2-1; D gene unclear. The CDR3 length is 14 residues. Trimming shortened V by 4 bases and J by 14 bases, and 21 bases separated the two germline ends. The germline V gene encodes CDR1 SEHNR and CDR2 FQNEAQ (reference sequence). The DNA of the CDR3 is TGTGCCAGCAGCTCCGTGGGGATTTCCCAACGCAAGTTCTTC. This encodes CASSSVGISQRKFF. Drawing the rest from reference TRBV7-9 and TRBJ2-1, the complete variable domain is DTGVSQNPRHKITKRGQNVTFRCDPISEHNRLYWYRQTLGQGPEFLTYFQNEAQLEKSRLLSDRFSAERPKGSFSTLEIQRTEQGDSAMYLCASSSVGISQRKFFGPGTRLTVL.

This clone appeared a few times. The rearrangement joins TRBV6-5 to TRBJ2-1; D remains ambiguous. The CDR3 extends over 14 amino acids. Trimming stripped 1 base from V and 5 bases from J, with 9 bases between. Germline V gene lookup returns CDR1 MNHEY and CDR2 SVGAGI. The DNA of the CDR3 is TGTGCCAGCAGTTACTTCTCTAGAGACAATGAGCAGTTCTTC. It codes for CASSYFSRDNEQFF.